This T cell receptor (beta chain) was captured in a study of OX40 agonist ivuxolimab in advanced cancers. Clones were sequenced by immunoSEQ multiplex PCR, and TCRdb holds only the in-frame ones, with some missing. The repertoire holds some 80,000 clones, with less than 85% as singletons. This clone was counted a few times. The V gene's germline CDR1 is SNHLY and CDR2 FYNNEI. V lost 4 bases to trimming and J lost 5 bases, with 11 bases between them. CDR3 length equals 13 residues. The rearrangement links TRBV2 to TRBJ1-2; the D gene is possibly TRBD1 (5 bases). This clonotype originated in an adult with an advanced solid tumor such as melanoma, head and neck, liver or kidney cancer. The source was CD4+ or CD8+ T cells sorted from blood, collected in a trial of the OX40 agonist ivuxolimab. As DNA, the CDR3 is TGTGCCAGCAGTGGGGGCCAGGGATATGGCTACACCTTC. Translating gives CASSGGQGYGYTF.